These 15 T cell receptor beta chains were all obtained from the same sample, sequenced in a study of regulatory T cells in long-lasting Graves disease. Time point denoted: newly diagnosed GD, antithyroid drugs for less than 3 months. After RNA was extracted from PBMCs, the TCR library was made from it. Investigators prepared the TCR beta libraries by applying iRepertoire HTBI primers and Arm-PCR of CDR3 regions. In TCRdb, the multiplex PCR reads were re-called with MiXCR into one record per CDR3 protein. The data show about 400,000 distinct CDR3 sequences, under 20% seen once. This same sample was also taken into another study, of T cells in Graves' hyperthyroidism and ophthalmopathy.

The sequencing here drew on peripheral blood mononuclear cells (PBMCs), taken at new diagnosis, from a patient treated with antithyroid drugs. The source of these receptors is a woman between 18 and 30 years old with Graves disease.

This clonotype has more than one count but fewer than ten. V and J are TRBV29-1 and TRBJ2-1; 7 positions match TRBD1. The CDR3 extends over 14 amino acids. V lost 7 bases and J lost 6; bases outside the gene matches: 12. CDR1 is SQVTM and CDR2 is ANQGSEA in the germline V gene. This CDR3 reads CSERGLTGANEQFF. The CDR3 DNA reads as TGCAGCGAACGGGGATTAACAGGGGCCAATGAGCAGTTCTTC.

This clonotype occurred many times. The chain recombines TRBV12-3 or TRBV12-4 with TRBJ2-7; TRBD2 agrees at 12 bases. The CDR3 consists of 15 residues. V trimming: 5 bases; J trimming: 7 bases; junction bases outside the gene matches: 9. As DNA, the CDR3 is TGTGCCAGCAGTAACCCGACTAGCGGGAGAGTGGAGCAGTACTTC. Its protein product is CASSNPTSGRVEQYF.

In its sample, this clonotype was seen many times. The chain joins TRBV27 to TRBJ2-1; 7 bases are shared with TRBD2. Germline CDR1 MNHEY, CDR2 SMNVEV (reference sequence). V shed 2 bases and J 9 bases; nucleotides not matched to a gene: 7. This CDR3 has 14 amino acids. Written as DNA, the CDR3 is TGTGCCAGCAGTTTAGCGGGAGTTCAGACTGAGCAGTTCTTC. Amino acid sequence: CASSLAGVQTEQFF.

This clonotype was seen ten or more times. This chain uses TRBV10-3 with TRBJ1-2; D ambiguous. V lost 2 bases and J 4 bases, leaving 11 bases between the germline ends. Germline CDR1 reads ENHRY; CDR2 reads SYGVKD. CDR3 length equals 14 residues. CDR3 nucleotide sequence: TGTGCCATCAGTGAGCCCGGGAATTTCTATGGCTACACCTTC. Translating it yields CAISEPGNFYGYTF.

This clonotype was counted many times. The chain links TRBV6-2 or TRBV6-3 to TRBJ2-7, with D perhaps TRBD2 (6 bases). Trimming took off 10 bases at V and 0 bases at J, with 13 bases between the two ends. Germline V lookup: CDR1 MNHEY, CDR2 SVGEGT. The CDR3 runs to 13 residues. CDR3 nucleotide sequence: TGTGCCACCTGGGACTCCTACTCCTACGAGCAGTACTTC. Residues: CATWDSYSYEQYF.

This clonotype was counted ten times or more. The gene calls are TRBV6-5 and TRBJ1-2; 9 bases fit TRBD1. V trimming: 2 bases; J trimming: 6 bases; junction bases outside the gene matches: 10. Germline loops: CDR1 MNHEY, CDR2 SVGAGI. The CDR3 contains 16 residues. Here the CDR3 reads CASSYTEIGDRDGYTF. The CDR3 nucleotides read TGTGCCAGCAGTTACACCGAGATTGGGGACAGGGATGGCTACACCTTC.

There are many counts of this clonotype. The chain uses TRBV11-2 and TRBJ1-5, with no clear D. The length of the CDR3 is 15 residues. The germline gives CDR1 SGHAT, CDR2 FQNNGV. The V end lost 0 bases, the J end lost 0 bases, and 6 bases lay between the germline ends. Written as DNA, the CDR3 is TGTGCCAGCAGCTTAGATCCCTATAGCAATCAGCCCCAGCATTTT. Translating it yields CASSLDPYSNQPQHF.

This clonotype was counted between two and nine times. The chain combines TRBV2 with TRBJ1-6; no definite D call. The CDR3 length is 16 residues. Trimming left V 4 bases short and J 0 bases short, with 10 bases between. Germline V gene data show CDR1 as SNHLY and CDR2 as FYNNEI. CDR3 DNA: TGTGCCAGCAGTGTCGGCAGCTTCTCCTATAATTCACCCCTCCACTTT. Amino acids: CASSVGSFSYNSPLHF.

This clonotype was seen ten or more times. V usage is TRBV20-1 and J usage is TRBJ2-7; the match to TRBD2 covers 8 bases. The V gene end was trimmed by 6 bases and the J gene end by 0 bases; junction bases not matched to a gene: 4. Germline values: CDR1 DFQATT, CDR2 SNEGSKA (reference sequence). This CDR3 comprises 13 residues. DNA for the CDR3: TGCAGTGCCCGGGGGGGCCTCTCCTACGAGCAGTACTTC. It encodes CSARGGLSYEQYF.

This clonotype was seen at least ten times. The chain has TRBV6-2 or TRBV6-3 and TRBJ2-5; D tentatively reads TRBD1 or TRBD2 (5 bases each). The germline V gene has CDR1 MNHEY and CDR2 SVGEGT. The ends were cut back, 5 bases at V and 0 bases at J, with 10 bases in the middle. The CDR3 has 14 residues. This CDR3 reads CASSDWGYQETQYF. CDR3 coding DNA: TGTGCCAGCAGTGATTGGGGGTACCAAGAGACCCAGTACTTC.

This clonotype was counted many times. The chain uses TRBV12-3 or TRBV12-4 and TRBJ2-7; D possibly matches TRBD1 or TRBD2 (5 bases each). V lost 8 bases and J lost 2, with 10 bases in between. The CDR3 spans 12 residues. The CDR3: CASGPGPYEQYF. As DNA, the CDR3 is TGTGCCAGCGGTCCGGGACCCTACGAGCAGTACTTC.

This clonotype came up many times. The genes are TRBV28 and TRBJ2-7; no reliable D call. V lost 2 bases and J lost 3, with 8 bases in between. This CDR3 has 13 residues. Per the germline V gene, CDR1 is MDHEN and CDR2 is SYDVKM. DNA for the CDR3: TGTGCCAGCAGTTTAGGCGCGGACTACGAGCAGTACTTC. It codes for CASSLGADYEQYF.

This clonotype was counted at least ten times. The V gene is TRBV12-3 or TRBV12-4, the J gene TRBJ2-3; 8 nucleotides line up with TRBD2. V lost 4 bases, J lost 4 bases, and 7 bases stayed unmatched. This CDR3 is 15 amino acids long. In DNA form, the CDR3 reads TGTGCCAGCAGTTCTCGAGCGGGAGAGGCAGATACGCAGTATTTT. Translating it yields CASSSRAGEADTQYF.

This clonotype was seen more than once but under ten times. The chain combines TRBV30 with TRBJ2-2, with D unresolved. The CDR3 is 13 residues long. The V end was cut by 1 base, the J end by 6 bases, with 9 bases between. Germline values: CDR1 GTSNPN, CDR2 SVGIG (reference sequence). This CDR3 is CAWSGDGPGELFF. Here the CDR3 DNA reads TGTGCCTGGAGTGGGGATGGTCCCGGGGAGCTGTTTTTT.

On this clonotype itself: This sequence is one base from a far larger clone and is likely a read error. The chain is built from TRBV11-2 and TRBJ2-3; TRBD2 matches at 9 bases. The end of the DNA is better explained by TRBJ2-5, so the J call may be wrong. The CDR3 spans 15 residues. Germline CDR1 reads SGHAT; CDR2 reads FQNNGV. The CDR3, as DNA: TGTGCCAGCAGCTGGGCGGGGGGGCCAGGAGAGGCCCAGTACTTC. It is translated as CASSWAGGPGEAQYF.